The T cell receptor (beta chain) described here comes from a study of blood T cell repertoires in COVID-19. Study information: Samples came from the United States, Italy and Spain, spanning acute and convalescent COVID-19. In each case, the material was cDNA or gDNA derived from T cells, B-cell-depleted T cells, or PBMCs.

Original processing notes: Estimation of nucleated cell counts was performed using reference gene primer amplification. The table came from immunoSEQ multiplex PCR; TCRdb's copy has only in-frame clones and leaves some out. V and J calls plus clone size are reproduced from that table; the DNA served to infer D and trimming. The data contain 75,000 to 95,000 clones, 85% to 90% of them singletons. There are 16 residues in the CDR3. Unmatched junction bases numbered 4, after V lost 2 bases and J lost 1 base. CDR1 and CDR2 from the germline V gene are SGHNT and YENEEA. J is TRBJ2-7 and V is TRBV11-3; TRBD2 aligns across 11 bases. The clonotype comes from a human donor in a cohort sampled during active COVID-19. Sequenced sample: peripheral blood. CDR3 loop: CASSLTSGSFSYEQYF. CDR3 sequence (DNA): TGTGCCAGCAGCTTAACTAGCGGGAGTTTTTCCTACGAGCAGTACTTC.